The 30 T cell receptor beta chains below all came from one sample that was sequenced in a study of blood T cell repertoires in COVID-19. Some clones are missing from TCRdb's copy, which holds only in-frame ones; the method was immunoSEQ multiplex PCR. The sample comprises roughly 230,000 clones, approximately 83% of which are singletons, and around 5.9% rests with the top ten. The sample was peripheral blood. The receptors stem from a human donor in a cohort sampled during active COVID-19.

The chain carries TRBV10-2 and TRBJ1-6, with D possibly TRBD1 on 6 matching bases. V was trimmed by 7 bases and J by 0 bases, leaving 10 bases between them. The germline V gene has CDR1 WSHSY and CDR2 SAAADI. The CDR3 totals 15 residues. Written as DNA, the CDR3 is TGCGCCAGCAAGTTGGACAGCTCCTATAATTCACCCCTCCACTTT. Protein product: CASKLDSSYNSPLHF.

V usage is TRBV18 and J usage is TRBJ1-5; 9 bases map to TRBD1. The V segment lost 3 bases and the J segment 6 bases; nucleotides outside the gene matches: 6. This CDR3 contains 15 residues. Germline V gives CDR1 KGHSH, CDR2 LQKENI. The CDR3 bases are TGTGCCAGCTCACCTGGGACAGGGAAGGCTCAGCCCCAGCATTTT. This translates into CASSPGTGKAQPQHF.

The genes are TRBV13 and TRBJ2-7; D possibly corresponds to TRBD1 (6 bases). Trimming took 5 bases from V and 3 from J, leaving 8 bases between them. The CDR3 runs 12 residues. CDR1 is PRHDT, CDR2 FYEKMQ, per germline (reference sequence). CDR3 sequence reads: CASSTTGYEQYF. CDR3 nucleotides: TGTGCCAGCAGCACGACAGGCTACGAGCAGTACTTC. Variable domain in full (rest from reference TRBV13 and TRBJ2-7): AAGVIQSPRHLIKEKRETATLKCYPIPRHDTVYWYQQGPGQDPQFLISFYEKMQSDKGSIPDRFSAQQFSDYHSELNMSSLELGDSALYFCASSTTGYEQYFGPGTRLTVT.

The chain combines TRBV12-5 with TRBJ2-1, with 8 bases identical to TRBD1. The V gene's germline CDR1 is LGHNT and CDR2 FRNRAP. Germline trimming cut 0 bases from V and 7 bases from J; bases unmatched to any gene: 11. The CDR3 runs 17 residues. The CDR3 loop reads CASGLVLGGRQGNEQFF. CDR3 sequence (DNA): TGTGCTAGTGGTTTGGTCCTAGGGGGCCGACAGGGGAATGAGCAGTTCTTC.

Many counts were recorded for this clone. The genes are TRBV5-1 and TRBJ1-2; TRBD1 agrees at 7 bases. This CDR3 has 15 amino acids. V lost 1 base to trimming and J lost 5 bases; unmatched junction nucleotides: 8. The germline CDR1 and CDR2 sequences are SGHRS and YFSETQ. CDR3 sequence: CASSLTGTEGYGYTF. The CDR3 DNA reads TGCGCCAGCAGCTTGACCGGGACAGAAGGGTATGGCTACACCTTC.

DNA for the CDR3: TGCGCCAGCAGTCAAGGCAGGGGGGCAACTAACTATGGCTACACCTTC. This codes for CASSQGRGATNYGYTF. The chain couples TRBV10-2 to TRBJ1-2, with TRBD1 matching over 7 bases. CDR1 is WSHSY and CDR2 is SAAADI in the germline V gene. V lost 5 bases, J lost 0 bases, and 9 bases stayed unmatched. The CDR3 loop spans 16 amino acids.

In this sample, this clone turned up a few times. The chain uses TRBV12-3 or TRBV12-4 and TRBJ1-1; tentative D call: TRBD1 (5 bases). With 4 bases removed from V and 5 bases from J, the gap between germline ends came to 11 bases. The CDR3 sequence is 13 residues long. DNA of the CDR3: TGTGCCAGCAGTTGGGGGGAGGGTACTGAAGCTTTCTTT. This translates into CASSWGEGTEAFF.

CDR3 amino acids: CASSVGQGRETQYF. For the CDR3, the DNA is TGTGCCAGCAGCGTAGGTCAGGGCAGGGAGACCCAGTACTTC. The chain links TRBV9 to TRBJ2-5; D is possibly TRBD1 (5 bases). Germline CDR1 is SGDLS and CDR2 is YYNGEE. Between the trimmed V and J ends, which lost 0 bases and 5 bases, there was a span of 11 bases. The CDR3 is made up of 14 amino acids.

Here the CDR3 DNA reads TGTGCCACCAGCTGGACACCGGGCCGAGAAGAGACCCAGTACTTC. It translates to CATSWTPGREETQYF. The chain couples TRBV15 to TRBJ2-5; perhaps TRBD1 as D (5 bases). Trimming took off 5 bases at V and 3 bases at J, with 16 bases between the two ends. The CDR3 is 15 residues long. Germline CDR1 and CDR2: LNHNV and YYDKDF (reference sequence).

The V call is TRBV7-9, the J call TRBJ2-1, with a possible D match to TRBD2 (6 bases). CDR3 size: 15 residues. Trimming took 5 bases from V and 3 from J, leaving 14 bases between them. Looked up from germline, CDR1 is SEHNR and CDR2 is FQNEAQ (reference sequence). The DNA for the CDR3 is TGTGCCAGCAGCCGTTGGGGAGGAAACTACAATGAGCAGTTCTTC. Amino acid sequence: CASSRWGGNYNEQFF. The complete variable domain, with remaining parts taken from reference TRBV7-9 and TRBJ2-1, reads DTGVSQNPRHKITKRGQNVTFRCDPISEHNRLYWYRQTLGQGPEFLTYFQNEAQLEKSRLLSDRFSAERPKGSFSTLEIQRTEQGDSAMYLCASSRWGGNYNEQFFGPGTRLTVL.

The CDR3 spells CASTNQNTGELFF. For the CDR3, the DNA is TGTGCCAGCACTAACCAGAACACCGGGGAGCTGTTTTTT. The chain uses TRBV6-4 and TRBJ2-2; D remains unclear. Trimming removed 7 bases at V and 1 base at J, with 7 bases between. CDR3 length: 13 amino acids. Germline V gene data show CDR1 as MRHNA and CDR2 as SNTAGT.

The gene calls are TRBV7-9 and TRBJ2-1; 7 bases are shared with TRBD2. The V segment lost 1 base and the J segment 14 bases; nucleotides outside the gene matches: 8. Germline CDR1 and CDR2: SEHNR and FQNEAQ (reference sequence). The CDR3 runs 13 residues. The DNA for the CDR3 is TGTGCCAGCAGCTTAGACGGGGGGAGAAACGAGTTCTTC. Residues: CASSLDGGRNEFF.

This clone showed up just a few times. The genes are TRBV5-6 and TRBJ2-1, with 12 bases that match TRBD2. This CDR3 is built from 15 residues. The trim removed 1 base at V and 6 bases at J, leaving 2 bases unmatched. Germline lookup yields CDR1 SGHDT and CDR2 YYEEEE. The CDR3 region is CASSLLLAGGNEQFF. CDR3 nucleotide sequence: TGTGCCAGCAGCTTGCTACTAGCGGGAGGCAATGAGCAGTTCTTC.

J is TRBJ1-1 and V is TRBV2; no firm D call. The germline V and J ends were trimmed by 10 bases and 4 bases, with 16 bases remaining between them. The CDR3 loop spans 13 amino acids. Germline lookup yields CDR1 SNHLY and CDR2 FYNNEI. CDR3 in DNA: TGTGCCACCAACGGGGAGGTGGGCACTGAAGCTTTCTTT. Encoded protein: CATNGEVGTEAFF.

This chain joins TRBV11-2 and TRBJ2-3; 7 nucleotides agree with TRBD1. J gave up 0 bases and V 3 bases, and 3 bases lay outside the gene matches. Per germline, CDR1 SGHAT and CDR2 FQNNGV. The CDR3 sequence is 15 residues long. For the CDR3, the DNA is TGTGCCAGCAGCTTGGGACAGCTAAGCACAGATACGCAGTATTTT. Protein sequence: CASSLGQLSTDTQYF. The full variable domain, its missing parts supplied by reference TRBV11-2 and TRBJ2-3, is EAGVAQSPRYKIIEKRQSVAFWCNPISGHATLYWYQQILGQGPKLLIQFQNNGVVDDSQLPKDRFSAERLKGVDSTLKIQPAKLEDSAVYLCASSLGQLSTDTQYFGPGTRLTVL.

The rearrangement uses TRBV7-8 and TRBJ2-7; no definite D call. The CDR3 spans 12 residues. V lost 5 bases and J lost 2, with 7 bases in between. The germline gives CDR1 SGHVS, CDR2 FQNEAQ. The CDR3 is CASSTATYEQYF. CDR3 bases: TGTGCCAGCAGCACAGCTACCTACGAGCAGTACTTC.

This rearrangement joins TRBV7-2 to TRBJ2-7; a weak D match, TRBD1 (6 bases). Per the germline V gene, CDR1 is SGHTA and CDR2 is FQGNSA. The CDR3 covers 14 residues. Deletions cut 4 bases from V and 3 bases from J, with 13 bases between. CDR3 sequence: CASSYTTGVYEQYF. For the CDR3, the DNA is TGTGCCAGCAGCTACACGACAGGCGTCTACGAGCAGTACTTC.

The V and J genes are TRBV18 and TRBJ1-1; 7 nucleotides agree with TRBD1. The CDR3 runs 13 residues. The V segment lost 6 bases and the J segment 3 bases; nucleotides outside the gene matches: 4. Germline V gene sequence: CDR1 KGHSH, CDR2 LQKENI. CDR3 protein: CASSQQGDTEAFF. DNA for the CDR3: TGTGCCAGCTCTCAGCAGGGGGACACTGAAGCTTTCTTT.

The chain links TRBV25-1 to TRBJ1-1; 7 positions match TRBD1. The CDR3 runs to 11 residues. V was pared by 3 bases and J by 10 bases, with 2 bases of the junction left unmatched. The V gene's germline CDR1 is MGHDK and CDR2 SYGVNS. The CDR3 DNA sequence: TGTGCCAGCAGTGAGGGGACAGCAGCTTTCTTT. It codes for CASSEGTAAFF.

V and J are TRBV5-4 and TRBJ2-1; D is unclear. V gave up 2 bases and J gave up 7 bases, with 16 bases separating them. The CDR3 is made up of 15 amino acids. Germline CDR1 is SGHNT and CDR2 is YYREEE (reference sequence). CDR3 DNA: TGTGCCAGCAGCTTTGGCGGAACCATCCATAATGAGCAGTTCTTC. Its protein product is CASSFGGTIHNEQFF.

This rearrangement joins TRBV5-1 to TRBJ1-5, with TRBD1 identical over 10 bases. The germline V gene has CDR1 SGHRS and CDR2 YFSETQ. The V segment lost 4 bases and the J segment 7 bases; nucleotides outside the gene matches: 5. This CDR3 comprises 14 residues. This CDR3 reads CASSPGQGTQPQHF. The CDR3 DNA reads TGCGCCAGCAGCCCGGGACAGGGGACCCAGCCCCAGCATTTT.

Turning to this clone: Other DNA sequences in this specimen translate into the identical CDR3. The chain combines TRBV6-5 with TRBJ1-3; 7 bases line up with TRBD1. Losses at the gene ends were 6 bases for V and 3 bases for J; bases not matched to a gene: 5. The germline V gene encodes CDR1 MNHEY and CDR2 SVGAGI. CDR3 length: 14 residues. The CDR3 coding sequence is TGTGCCAGCAGGGGGGACAGAGGTGGAAACACCATATATTTT. Protein product: CASRGDRGGNTIYF.

The chain joins TRBV9 to TRBJ2-3, with 9 bases that match TRBD1. This CDR3 spans 15 amino acids. The junction had 6 bases not matched to a gene; V was cut back by 4 bases and J by 3 bases. Per germline, CDR1 SGDLS and CDR2 YYNGEE. The DNA of the CDR3 is TGTGCCAGCAGCATCCGTGGGACAGGGACAGATACGCAGTATTTT. The encoded protein is CASSIRGTGTDTQYF.

V gene TRBV10-1 combines with J gene TRBJ2-2; 8 bases align to TRBD1. Looked up from germline, CDR1 is WNHNN and CDR2 is SYGVQD (reference sequence). Trimming removed 4 bases from V and 4 bases from J; junction bases left unmatched: 11. The CDR3 has 17 amino acids. CDR3 protein: CASSAPGQGSGTGELFF. The CDR3 DNA reads as TGCGCCAGCAGTGCACCTGGACAGGGCAGTGGCACCGGGGAGCTGTTTTTT.

The V call is TRBV25-1, the J call TRBJ2-1, with 13 bases matching TRBD2. Germline V CDR1 and CDR2: MGHDK, SYGVNS. Trimming cost V 2 bases and J 9 bases; bases outside gene matches: 10. This CDR3 contains 17 residues. CDR3: CASSEDRLAGGWSEQFF. Here the CDR3 DNA reads TGTGCCAGCAGTGAAGACAGACTAGCGGGGGGTTGGAGTGAGCAGTTCTTC.

This CDR3 is CSVQSLSGNTEAFF. In DNA form, the CDR3 reads TGCAGCGTTCAAAGTTTGTCGGGGAACACTGAAGCTTTCTTT. The genes are TRBV29-1 and TRBJ1-1, with no clear D. The CDR3 is 14 residues long. Trimming took 5 bases from V and 1 from J, leaving 14 bases between them. Germline values: CDR1 SQVTM, CDR2 ANQGSEA.

This clone was detected only once. The chain couples TRBV10-3 to TRBJ2-3; 8 bases match TRBD2. V gave up 6 bases and J gave up 3 bases; unmatched junction bases: 5. The CDR3 totals 14 residues. Germline V gene data show CDR1 as ENHRY and CDR2 as SYGVKD. CDR3 protein: CAISIGLATDTQYF. The CDR3 DNA reads TGTGCCATCAGCATAGGACTAGCAACAGATACGCAGTATTTT.

This clone showed up many times. V is TRBV5-1 and J is TRBJ1-1; D might be TRBD1 (5 bases). This CDR3 is 13 amino acids long. Germline V gene data show CDR1 as SGHRS and CDR2 as YFSETQ. Trimming took 4 bases from V and 0 from J, leaving 7 bases between them. The CDR3 is CASSGAMNTEAFF. CDR3 sequence (DNA): TGCGCCAGCAGCGGGGCCATGAACACTGAAGCTTTCTTT.

V gene TRBV5-1 combines with J gene TRBJ1-1; D is perhaps TRBD1 (6 bases). Germline values: CDR1 SGHRS, CDR2 YFSETQ. This CDR3 region has 14 residues. V lost 7 bases to trimming and J lost 1 base, with 14 bases between them. The CDR3 coding sequence is TGCGCCAGCCACGTCACAGGGCAGAACACTGAAGCTTTCTTT. Its translation is CASHVTGQNTEAFF.

The V and J genes are TRBV9 and TRBJ2-1; 8 positions match TRBD2. This CDR3 spans 16 amino acids. The V gene end was trimmed by 1 base and the J gene end by 5 bases; junction bases not matched to a gene: 8. CDR1 and CDR2 from the germline V gene are SGDLS and YYNGEE. This CDR3 is CASSVKLAGYNNEQFF. The DNA for the CDR3 is TGTGCCAGCAGCGTAAAGTTAGCGGGGTATAACAATGAGCAGTTCTTC.